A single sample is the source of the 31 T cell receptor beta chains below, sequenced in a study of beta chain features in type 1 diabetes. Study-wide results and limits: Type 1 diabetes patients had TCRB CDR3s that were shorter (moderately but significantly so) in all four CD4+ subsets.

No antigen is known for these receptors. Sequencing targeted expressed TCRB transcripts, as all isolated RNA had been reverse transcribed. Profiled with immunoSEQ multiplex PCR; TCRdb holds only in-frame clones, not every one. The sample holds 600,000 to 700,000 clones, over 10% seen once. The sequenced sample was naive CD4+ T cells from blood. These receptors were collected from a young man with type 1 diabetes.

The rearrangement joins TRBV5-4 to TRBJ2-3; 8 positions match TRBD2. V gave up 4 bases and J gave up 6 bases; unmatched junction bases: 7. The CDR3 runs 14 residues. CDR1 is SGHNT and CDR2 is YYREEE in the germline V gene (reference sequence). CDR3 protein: CASSAGGAWDTQYF. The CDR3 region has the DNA TGTGCCAGCAGCGCCGGGGGGGCGTGGGATACGCAGTATTTT.

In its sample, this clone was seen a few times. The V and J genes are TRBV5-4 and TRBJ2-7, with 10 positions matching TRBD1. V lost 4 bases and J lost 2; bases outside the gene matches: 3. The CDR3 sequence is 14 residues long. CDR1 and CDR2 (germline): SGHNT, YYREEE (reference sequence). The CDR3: CASSTGTGAYEQYF. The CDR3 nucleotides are TGTGCCAGCAGCACCGGGACAGGGGCCTACGAGCAGTACTTC.

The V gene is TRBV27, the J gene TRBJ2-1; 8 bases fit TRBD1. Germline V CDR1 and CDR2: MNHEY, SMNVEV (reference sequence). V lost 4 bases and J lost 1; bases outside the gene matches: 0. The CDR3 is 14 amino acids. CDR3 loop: CASSWTGSYNEQFF. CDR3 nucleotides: TGTGCCAGCAGTTGGACAGGGTCCTACAATGAGCAGTTCTTC.

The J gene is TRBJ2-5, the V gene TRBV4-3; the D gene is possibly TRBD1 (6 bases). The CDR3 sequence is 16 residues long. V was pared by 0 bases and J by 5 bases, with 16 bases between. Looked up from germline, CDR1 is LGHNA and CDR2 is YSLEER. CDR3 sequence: CASSQDANRAWETQYF. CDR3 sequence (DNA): TGCGCCAGCAGCCAAGACGCTAACAGGGCGTGGGAGACCCAGTACTTC.

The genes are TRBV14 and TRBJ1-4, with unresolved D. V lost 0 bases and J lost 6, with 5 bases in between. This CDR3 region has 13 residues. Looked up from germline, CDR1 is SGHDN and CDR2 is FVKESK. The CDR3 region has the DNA TGTGCCAGCAGCCAAGAGCGGCATGAAAAACTGTTTTTT. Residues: CASSQERHEKLFF.

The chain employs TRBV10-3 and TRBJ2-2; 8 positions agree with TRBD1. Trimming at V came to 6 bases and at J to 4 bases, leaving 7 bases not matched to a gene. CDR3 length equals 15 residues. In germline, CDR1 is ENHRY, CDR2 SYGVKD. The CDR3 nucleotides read TGTGCCATCAGGGACAGGGATTTGAGCACCGGGGAGCTGTTTTTT. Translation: CAIRDRDLSTGELFF.

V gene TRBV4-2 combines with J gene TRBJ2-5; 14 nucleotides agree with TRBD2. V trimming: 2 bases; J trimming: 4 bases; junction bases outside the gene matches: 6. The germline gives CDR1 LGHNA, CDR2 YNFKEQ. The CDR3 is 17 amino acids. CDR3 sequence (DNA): TGTGCCAGCAGCCAACAGACTAGCGGGGGGGCCGTAGAGACCCAGTACTTC. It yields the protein CASSQQTSGGAVETQYF.

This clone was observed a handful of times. The CDR3 sequence is CAISQPAGGNEQFF. As DNA, the CDR3 is TGTGCCATCAGCCAGCCGGCGGGTGGTAATGAGCAGTTCTTC. The V call is TRBV10-3, the J call TRBJ2-1; maybe TRBD2 (5 bases). The V end was cut by 6 bases, the J end by 7 bases, with 16 bases between. The germline CDR1 and CDR2 sequences are ENHRY and SYGVKD. This CDR3 is 14 amino acids long.

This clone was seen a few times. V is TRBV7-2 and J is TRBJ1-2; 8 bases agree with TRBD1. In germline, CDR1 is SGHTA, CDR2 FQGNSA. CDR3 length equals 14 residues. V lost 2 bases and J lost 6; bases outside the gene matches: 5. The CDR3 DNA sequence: TGTGCCAGCAGCTTAAGCCCAGGGGGCGATGGCTACACCTTC. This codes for CASSLSPGGDGYTF.

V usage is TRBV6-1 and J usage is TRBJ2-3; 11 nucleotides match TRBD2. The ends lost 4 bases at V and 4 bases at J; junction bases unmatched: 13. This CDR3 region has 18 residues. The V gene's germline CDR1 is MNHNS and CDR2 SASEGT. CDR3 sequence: CASSAFSGGAYYADTQYF. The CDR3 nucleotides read TGTGCCAGCAGTGCTTTTAGCGGGGGGGCCTATTATGCAGATACGCAGTATTTT.

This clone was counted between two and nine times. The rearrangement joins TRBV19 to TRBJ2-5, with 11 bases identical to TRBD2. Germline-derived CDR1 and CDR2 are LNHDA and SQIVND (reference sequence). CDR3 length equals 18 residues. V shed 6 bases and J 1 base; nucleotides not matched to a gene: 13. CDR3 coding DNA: TGTGCCAGTAGCACCCGTGGTCTTACTAGCGGGGGCCAAGAGACCCAGTACTTC. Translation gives CASSTRGLTSGGQETQYF.

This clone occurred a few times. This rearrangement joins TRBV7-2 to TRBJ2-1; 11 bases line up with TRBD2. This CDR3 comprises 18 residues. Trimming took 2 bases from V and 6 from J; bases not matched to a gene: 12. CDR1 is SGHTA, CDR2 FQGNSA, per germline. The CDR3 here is CASSLLTSGTSGLNEQFF. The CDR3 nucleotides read TGTGCCAGCAGCTTATTAACCTCCGGGACTAGCGGACTCAATGAGCAGTTCTTC. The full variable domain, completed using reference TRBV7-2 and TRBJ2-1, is GAGVSQSPSNKVTEKGKDVELRCDPISGHTALYWYRQSLGQGLEFLIYFQGNSAPDKSGLPSDRFSAERTGGSVSTLTIQRTQQEDSAVYLCASSLLTSGTSGLNEQFFGPGTRLTVL.

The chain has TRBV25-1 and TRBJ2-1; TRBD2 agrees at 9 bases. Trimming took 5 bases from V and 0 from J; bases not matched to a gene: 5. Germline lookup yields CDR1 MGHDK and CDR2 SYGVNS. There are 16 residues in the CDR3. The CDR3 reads CASSSQTSGSYNEQFF. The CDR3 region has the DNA TGTGCCAGCAGTTCCCAGACTAGCGGCTCCTACAATGAGCAGTTCTTC.

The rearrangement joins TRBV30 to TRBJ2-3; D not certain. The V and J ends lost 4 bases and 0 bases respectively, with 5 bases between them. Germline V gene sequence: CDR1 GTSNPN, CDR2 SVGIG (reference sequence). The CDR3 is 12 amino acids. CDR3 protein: CAWTGSTDTQYF. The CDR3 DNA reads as TGTGCCTGGACGGGCAGCACAGATACGCAGTATTTT.

CDR3 in amino acids: CASSRTGGEFYRGELFF. The CDR3 nucleotides are TGTGCCAGCAGCCGTACAGGGGGCGAGTTCTACCGCGGGGAGCTGTTTTTT. This chain connects TRBV25-1 to TRBJ2-2; 9 bases map to TRBD1. The J segment lost 7 bases and the V segment lost 6 bases, leaving 15 bases of the junction unmatched. Germline V gene data show CDR1 as MGHDK and CDR2 as SYGVNS. This CDR3 contains 17 residues.

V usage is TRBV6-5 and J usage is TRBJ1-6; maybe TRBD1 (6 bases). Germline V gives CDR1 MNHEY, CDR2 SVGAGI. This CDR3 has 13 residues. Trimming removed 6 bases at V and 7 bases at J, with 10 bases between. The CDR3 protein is CASRTGVNSPLHF. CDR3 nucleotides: TGTGCCAGCAGGACAGGCGTAAATTCACCCCTCCACTTT.

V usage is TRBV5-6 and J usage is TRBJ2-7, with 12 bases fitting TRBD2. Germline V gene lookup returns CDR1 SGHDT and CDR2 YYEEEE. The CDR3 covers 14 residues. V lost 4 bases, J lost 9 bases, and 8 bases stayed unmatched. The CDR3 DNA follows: TGTGCCAGCAGCCTGACTAGCGGGGGATCTGTGCAGTACTTC. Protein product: CASSLTSGGSVQYF.

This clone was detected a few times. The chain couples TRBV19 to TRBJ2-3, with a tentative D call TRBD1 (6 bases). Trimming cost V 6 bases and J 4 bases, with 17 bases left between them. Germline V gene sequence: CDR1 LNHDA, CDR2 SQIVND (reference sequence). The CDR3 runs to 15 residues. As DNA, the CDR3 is TGTGCCAGTAGATCACAGGGTGTTTGGGCAGATACGCAGTATTTT. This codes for CASRSQGVWADTQYF.

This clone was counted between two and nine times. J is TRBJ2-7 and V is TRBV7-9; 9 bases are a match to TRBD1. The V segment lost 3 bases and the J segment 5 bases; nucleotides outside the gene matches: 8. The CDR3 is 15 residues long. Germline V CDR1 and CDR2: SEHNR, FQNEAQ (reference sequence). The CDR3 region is CASSLGQGIGDEQYF. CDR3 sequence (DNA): TGTGCCAGCAGCTTGGGACAGGGAATAGGCGACGAGCAGTACTTC.

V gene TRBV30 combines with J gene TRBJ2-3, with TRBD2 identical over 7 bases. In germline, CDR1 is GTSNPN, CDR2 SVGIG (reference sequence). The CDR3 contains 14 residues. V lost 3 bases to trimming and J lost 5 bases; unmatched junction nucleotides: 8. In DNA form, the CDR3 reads TGTGCCTGGAGCGGAGCGGGAATTGTAGATACGCAGTATTTT. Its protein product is CAWSGAGIVDTQYF.

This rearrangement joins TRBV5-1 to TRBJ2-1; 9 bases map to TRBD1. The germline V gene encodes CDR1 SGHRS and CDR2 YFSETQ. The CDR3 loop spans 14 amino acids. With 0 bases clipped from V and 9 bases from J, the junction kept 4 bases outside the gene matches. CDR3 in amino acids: CASSLGQGVGEQFF. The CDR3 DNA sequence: TGCGCCAGCAGCTTGGGACAGGGGGTAGGTGAGCAGTTCTTC.

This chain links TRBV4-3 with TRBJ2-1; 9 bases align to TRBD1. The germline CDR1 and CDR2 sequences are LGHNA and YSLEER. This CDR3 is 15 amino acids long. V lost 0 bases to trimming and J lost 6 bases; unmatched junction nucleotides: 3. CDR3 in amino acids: CASSQEQGAFNEQFF. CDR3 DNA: TGCGCCAGCAGCCAAGAACAGGGGGCCTTCAATGAGCAGTTCTTC.

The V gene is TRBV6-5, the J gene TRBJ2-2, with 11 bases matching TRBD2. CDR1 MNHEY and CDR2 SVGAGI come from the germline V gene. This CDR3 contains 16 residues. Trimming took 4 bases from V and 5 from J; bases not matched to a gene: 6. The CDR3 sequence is CASSSRLAGNTGELFF. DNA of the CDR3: TGTGCCAGCAGTTCGCGACTAGCGGGGAATACCGGGGAGCTGTTTTTT.

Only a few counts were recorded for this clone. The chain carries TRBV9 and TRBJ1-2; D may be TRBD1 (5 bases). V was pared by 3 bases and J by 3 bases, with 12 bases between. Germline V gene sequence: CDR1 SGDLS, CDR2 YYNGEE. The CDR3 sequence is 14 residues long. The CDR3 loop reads CASSATGTDYGYTF. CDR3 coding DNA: TGTGCCAGCAGCGCTACCGGGACGGACTATGGCTACACCTTC.

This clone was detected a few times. CDR3 nucleotides: TGTGCCAGTACTGAGGGGCCCTGGCCGGATACGCAGTATTTT. Its translation is CASTEGPWPDTQYF. The chain is built from TRBV19 and TRBJ2-3, with D possibly being TRBD1 or TRBD2 (5 bases each). V lost 7 bases and J 6 bases, leaving 17 bases between the germline ends. This CDR3 comprises 14 residues. Germline V gives CDR1 LNHDA, CDR2 SQIVND (reference sequence).

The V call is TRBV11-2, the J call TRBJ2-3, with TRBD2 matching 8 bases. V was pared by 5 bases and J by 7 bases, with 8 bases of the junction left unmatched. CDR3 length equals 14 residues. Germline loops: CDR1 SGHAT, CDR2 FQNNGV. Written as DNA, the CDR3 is TGTGCCAGCAGCGCAGCGGGGGCCTCTTATACGCAGTATTTT. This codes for CASSAAGASYTQYF.

CDR3 coding DNA: TGTGCCAGTAGTTCCGGCGGTAGCAATGAGCAGTTCTTC. Protein sequence: CASSSGGSNEQFF. The gene calls are TRBV19 and TRBJ2-1; the D is unclear. The CDR3 loop spans 13 amino acids. V was trimmed by 5 bases and J by 6 bases, leaving 11 bases between them. CDR1 LNHDA and CDR2 SQIVND come from the germline V gene (reference sequence).

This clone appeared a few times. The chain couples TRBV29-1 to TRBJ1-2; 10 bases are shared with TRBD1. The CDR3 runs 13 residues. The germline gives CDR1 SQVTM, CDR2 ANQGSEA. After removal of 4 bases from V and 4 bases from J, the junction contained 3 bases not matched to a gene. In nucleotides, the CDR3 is TGCAGCGTTGCCGGGACAGGGGCCTATGGCTACACCTTC. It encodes CSVAGTGAYGYTF.

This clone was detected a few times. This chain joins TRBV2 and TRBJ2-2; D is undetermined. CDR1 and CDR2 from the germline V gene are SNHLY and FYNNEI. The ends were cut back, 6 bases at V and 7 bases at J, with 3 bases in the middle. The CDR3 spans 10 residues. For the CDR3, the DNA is TGTGCCAGCAGGGTCGGGGAGCTGTTTTTT. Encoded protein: CASRVGELFF.

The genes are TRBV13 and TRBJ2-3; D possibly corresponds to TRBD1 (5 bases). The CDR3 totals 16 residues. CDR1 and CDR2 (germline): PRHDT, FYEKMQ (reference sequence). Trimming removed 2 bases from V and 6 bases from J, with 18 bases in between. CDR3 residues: CASSLQGPHLLDTQYF. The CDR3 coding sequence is TGTGCCAGCAGCTTACAGGGTCCCCACCTTCTGGATACGCAGTATTTT.

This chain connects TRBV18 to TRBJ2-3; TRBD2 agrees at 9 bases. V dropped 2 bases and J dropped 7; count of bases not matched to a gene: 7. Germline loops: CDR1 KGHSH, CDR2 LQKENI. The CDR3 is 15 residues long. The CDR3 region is CASSPAGGPGNTQYF. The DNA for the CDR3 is TGTGCCAGCTCACCAGCGGGGGGGCCCGGAAATACGCAGTATTTT.